This entry lists 25 T cell receptor beta chains sequenced from one sample in a study of blood T cell repertoires in COVID-19. The repertoire was sequenced with immunoSEQ multiplex PCR; TCRdb's copy has only in-frame clones and lacks some. The data contain 250,000 to 350,000 clones, 80% to 90% of them seen just once; the ten biggest clones take up 6.3%. What was sequenced was peripheral blood. These TCRs come from a woman in her forties or fifties with COVID-19, enrolled during active disease.

This chain uses TRBV2 with TRBJ1-2, with D tentatively TRBD1 (6 bases). The CDR3 has 15 residues. Looked up from germline, CDR1 is SNHLY and CDR2 is FYNNEI. The germline V and J ends were trimmed by 2 bases and 3 bases, with 13 bases remaining between them. Here the CDR3 DNA reads TGTGCCAGCAGTGAACGGGGGGCGGTATACTATGGCTACACCTTC. Its translation is CASSERGAVYYGYTF.

The V and J genes are TRBV28 and TRBJ2-1, with 8 bases fitting TRBD2. V gave up 6 bases and J gave up 4 bases; unmatched junction bases: 8. The CDR3 length is 15 residues. Germline assignment: CDR1 MDHEN and CDR2 SYDVKM. CDR3 sequence (DNA): TGTGCCAGCAGCAGAACTAGCGGAAGGTACAATGAGCAGTTCTTC. Encoded protein: CASSRTSGRYNEQFF.

The rearrangement joins TRBV19 to TRBJ2-1, with 9 positions matching TRBD2. Germline values: CDR1 LNHDA, CDR2 SQIVND (reference sequence). Trimming cost V 3 bases and J 5 bases; bases outside gene matches: 11. The CDR3 sequence is 17 residues long. This chain's CDR3 is CASSIRAAGGPDNEQFF. The CDR3, as DNA: TGTGCCAGTAGTATTAGGGCGGCGGGAGGGCCTGACAATGAGCAGTTCTTC.

This chain joins TRBV15 and TRBJ2-5, with TRBD2 as a possible D gene (6 bases). Per germline, CDR1 LNHNV and CDR2 YYDKDF (reference sequence). This CDR3 comprises 14 residues. With 1 base removed from V and 5 bases from J, the gap between germline ends came to 11 bases. The CDR3 region has the DNA TGTGCCACCAGCAGAGTTGCCGGAGGGGAGACCCAGTACTTC. Translated, it gives CATSRVAGGETQYF.

The rearrangement uses TRBV23-1 and TRBJ1-1; TRBD1 agrees at 7 bases. TRBV23-1 is sorted into the ORF group, with uncertain function. V trimming: 4 bases; J trimming: 2 bases; junction bases outside the gene matches: 10. CDR3 size: 16 residues. The CDR3: CASSPWTGPPNTEAFF. The CDR3 bases are TGCGCCAGCAGTCCTTGGACAGGCCCTCCCAACACTGAAGCTTTCTTT.

The chain links TRBV5-4 to TRBJ1-4, with D possibly being TRBD1 (5 bases). Per the germline V gene, CDR1 is SGHNT and CDR2 is YYREEE (reference sequence). Trimming shortened V by 4 bases and J by 0 bases, and 10 bases separated the two germline ends. The CDR3 sequence is 15 residues long. CDR3 nucleotide sequence: TGTGCCAGCAGCCCCGACAGTGCAACTAATGAAAAACTGTTTTTT. Encoded protein: CASSPDSATNEKLFF.

The rearrangement links TRBV7-9 to TRBJ2-7; the D gene is possibly TRBD2 (5 bases). The CDR3 is made up of 15 amino acids. Germline CDR1 SEHNR, CDR2 FQNEAQ (reference sequence). Trimming removed 5 bases at V and 7 bases at J, with 21 bases between. The CDR3 DNA reads TGTGCCAGCAGCCTATTAGCTGCGGGTACGCAAGAGCAGTACTTC. It specifies CASSLLAAGTQEQYF.

The chain employs TRBV5-4 and TRBJ2-7; possible D gene TRBD1, 5 bases. Germline V gives CDR1 SGHNT, CDR2 YYREEE (reference sequence). The CDR3 is 15 residues long. The V and J ends lost 0 bases and 0 bases respectively, with 10 bases between them. The CDR3: CASSLGPGNSYEQYF. The CDR3 nucleotides are TGTGCCAGCAGCTTGGGGCCAGGGAACTCCTACGAGCAGTACTTC.

This chain uses TRBV6-1 with TRBJ2-2; 8 bases agree with TRBD2. The CDR3 spans 17 residues. The junction had 9 bases not matched to a gene; V was cut back by 1 base and J by 5 bases. Germline V CDR1 and CDR2: MNHNS, SASEGT. As DNA, the CDR3 is TGTGCCAGCAGTGAAGTTATAGGGACTAGAGATACCGGGGAGCTGTTTTTT. Protein sequence: CASSEVIGTRDTGELFF.

The rearrangement links TRBV4-3 to TRBJ1-3; the D gene is possibly TRBD1 (5 bases). This CDR3 region has 19 residues. V was clipped by 4 bases and J by 0 bases, with 22 bases between them. In germline, CDR1 is LGHNA, CDR2 YSLEER. CDR3 amino acids: CASSPRAFIPRSSGNTIYF. The CDR3 DNA sequence: TGCGCCAGCAGCCCCAGGGCGTTTATTCCAAGGAGCTCTGGAAACACCATATATTTT.

This rearrangement joins TRBV27 to TRBJ1-2; 9 nucleotides match TRBD1. The CDR3 is made up of 15 amino acids. V was pared by 5 bases and J by 7 bases, with 11 bases of the junction left unmatched. CDR1 is MNHEY and CDR2 is SMNVEV in the germline V gene (reference sequence). CDR3 DNA: TGTGCCAGCAGTCCCCGGGACAGGGCTCTTGTTGGCTACACCTTC. As protein: CASSPRDRALVGYTF.

The chain employs TRBV6-2 or TRBV6-3 and TRBJ2-7, with D maybe TRBD2 (5 bases). V shed 4 bases and J shed 3 bases, with 10 bases lying between them. The germline V gene encodes CDR1 MNHEY and CDR2 SVGEGT. CDR3 length equals 13 residues. The CDR3 loop reads CASSSGLNYEQYF. Here the CDR3 DNA reads TGTGCCAGCAGTTCTGGACTGAACTACGAGCAGTACTTC.

The rearrangement joins TRBV29-1 to TRBJ2-3; 9 nucleotides line up with TRBD1. The CDR3 consists of 13 residues. The J segment lost 6 bases and the V segment lost 3 bases, leaving 4 bases of the junction unmatched. Germline V CDR1 and CDR2: SQVTM, ANQGSEA. The CDR3 protein is CSVDDRGGDTQYF. In DNA, the CDR3 is TGCAGCGTTGATGACAGGGGGGGGGATACGCAGTATTTT.

The V gene is TRBV4-1, the J gene TRBJ2-1, with 8 bases aligning to TRBD2. This CDR3 spans 15 amino acids. The ends lost 3 bases at V and 9 bases at J; junction bases unmatched: 10. Looked up from germline, CDR1 is MGHRA and CDR2 is YSYEKL. CDR3 loop: CASSQGGLVSSEQFF. CDR3 bases: TGCGCCAGCAGCCAGGGGGGACTAGTGTCGAGTGAGCAGTTCTTC.

The rearrangement joins TRBV19 to TRBJ2-1; 7 positions agree with TRBD2. This CDR3 comprises 14 residues. CDR1 is LNHDA, CDR2 SQIVND, per germline (reference sequence). The trim removed 5 bases at V and 1 base at J, leaving 2 bases unmatched. As DNA, the CDR3 is TGTGCCAGTAGTGAGGGACTATCCTACAATGAGCAGTTCTTC. Translating gives CASSEGLSYNEQFF.

As DNA, the CDR3 is TGTGCTAGTGGGACCGGGACAGGAGAGACGAACGGCAATGAGCAGTTCTTC. Encoded protein: CASGTGTGETNGNEQFF. The V call is TRBV12-5, the J call TRBJ2-1; 8 positions agree with TRBD1. The CDR3 is made up of 17 amino acids. Germline CDR1 reads LGHNT; CDR2 reads FRNRAP. J was trimmed by 6 bases and V by 6 bases; bases with no gene match: 16.

The J gene is TRBJ1-2, the V gene TRBV4-1; a weak D match, TRBD1 (6 bases). Germline CDR1 is MGHRA and CDR2 is YSYEKL. V was clipped by 4 bases and J by 4 bases, with 25 bases between them. The CDR3 is made up of 18 amino acids. The CDR3 sequence: CASSRILPRDTLSYGYTF. The DNA of the CDR3 is TGCGCCAGCAGCCGGATACTTCCCAGGGACACACTAAGCTATGGCTACACCTTC.

The J gene is TRBJ2-7, the V gene TRBV5-6, with 7 bases matching TRBD1. Trimming at V came to 4 bases and at J to 1 base, leaving 5 bases not matched to a gene. There are 14 residues in the CDR3. Germline lookup yields CDR1 SGHDT and CDR2 YYEEEE. The CDR3 reads CASSRGQISYEQYF. The CDR3 nucleotides are TGTGCCAGCAGCAGGGGACAGATTTCCTACGAGCAGTACTTC. The variable domain in full, completed from reference TRBV5-6 and TRBJ2-7, reads DAGVTQSPTHLIKTRGQQVTLRCSPKSGHDTVSWYQQALGQGPQFIFQYYEEEERQRGNFPDRFSGHQFPNYSSELNVNALLLGDSALYLCASSRGQISYEQYFGPGTRLTVT.

The sample holds one count of this clone. This sequence joins TRBV7-9 and TRBJ1-1; 8 bases align to TRBD1. The V and J ends lost 5 bases and 1 base, in that order; junction bases with no gene match: 6. The CDR3 covers 15 residues. Germline V CDR1 and CDR2: SEHNR, FQNEAQ (reference sequence). CDR3 sequence reads: CASSRGQGTNTEAFF. The CDR3 coding sequence is TGTGCCAGCAGCAGAGGACAGGGTACGAACACTGAAGCTTTCTTT.

The CDR3 region has the DNA TGTGCCAGCAGCTTAGGGGGACAGGTCCCCTACAATGAGCAGTTCTTC. It codes for CASSLGGQVPYNEQFF. The genes are TRBV7-2 and TRBJ2-1, with TRBD1 matching over 8 bases. Trimming took 1 base from V and 2 from J; bases not matched to a gene: 4. Looked up from germline, CDR1 is SGHTA and CDR2 is FQGNSA. The CDR3 loop spans 16 amino acids.

The V gene is TRBV7-2, the J gene TRBJ2-7; 9 positions match TRBD2. Trimming removed 5 bases from V and 3 bases from J; junction bases left unmatched: 5. The CDR3 runs 14 residues. Germline V lookup: CDR1 SGHTA, CDR2 FQGNSA. CDR3 amino acids: CASSRRTSVYEQYF. As DNA, the CDR3 is TGTGCCAGCAGCAGACGGACTAGCGTCTACGAGCAGTACTTC.

V and J are TRBV7-2 and TRBJ2-3, with 7 bases matching TRBD2. Trimming took 4 bases from V and 3 from J; bases not matched to a gene: 10. Germline assignment: CDR1 SGHTA and CDR2 FQGNSA. This CDR3 comprises 16 residues. In nucleotides, the CDR3 is TGTGCCAGCAGCTCTACCCGCGGGAGTGGTACAGATACGCAGTATTTT. It translates to CASSSTRGSGTDTQYF.

The chain has TRBV2 and TRBJ1-2, with D possibly matching TRBD1 (5 bases). The germline gives CDR1 SNHLY, CDR2 FYNNEI. The CDR3 spans 13 residues. V lost 2 bases and J 2 bases, leaving 6 bases between the germline ends. As DNA, the CDR3 is TGTGCCAGCAGTGAACGGGGGAACTATGGCTACACCTTC. Residues: CASSERGNYGYTF.

The gene calls are TRBV1 and TRBJ2-1; the listed D gene, TRBD2, was not tested against the DNA. TRBV1 is tagged as a pseudogene. The CDR3 consists of 18 residues. The CDR3 protein is CTSSQDRDSGPLGNEQFF. DNA for the CDR3: TGCACCAGCAGCCAAGATCGGGATAGCGGGCCCCTGGGCAATGAGCAGTTCTTC.

The genes are TRBV7-9 and TRBJ1-2, with D perhaps TRBD1 (6 bases). Trimming took off 4 bases at V and 4 bases at J, with 13 bases between the two ends. This CDR3 is 14 amino acids long. Germline loops: CDR1 SEHNR, CDR2 FQNEAQ (reference sequence). The CDR3 region has the DNA TGTGCCAGCAGCTCCCACCAGGGGACCTATGGCTACACCTTC. Protein sequence: CASSSHQGTYGYTF. Looking up the rest from reference TRBV7-9 and TRBJ1-2 gives the full variable domain: DTGVSQNPRHKITKRGQNVTFRCDPISEHNRLYWYRQTLGQGPEFLTYFQNEAQLEKSRLLSDRFSAERPKGSFSTLEIQRTEQGDSAMYLCASSSHQGTYGYTFGSGTRLTVV.